This T cell receptor (beta chain) derives from a study of blood T cell repertoires in COVID-19. This clone was seen once. In germline, CDR1 is SGHRS, CDR2 YFSETQ. V lost 4 bases and J 2 bases, leaving 13 bases between the germline ends. This CDR3 has 15 amino acids. Sequencing used immunoSEQ multiplex PCR; TCRdb keeps in-frame clones, though not all of them. The table shows a few hundred thousand clones, with 90% occurring only once. Seattle-derived patients entered the study during active infection and were followed longitudinally. The sample consisted of peripheral blood. The clonotype comes from a woman in her sixties or seventies with COVID-19, enrolled during active disease. The rearrangement links TRBV5-1 to TRBJ1-5; D is uncertain. In DNA, the CDR3 is TGCGCCAGCAGCCTGGGAGGGAGGGGCAATCAGCCCCAGCATTTT. Translation: CASSLGGRGNQPQHF.